These 27 T cell receptor beta chains share one sample of origin, sequenced in a study of OX40 agonist ivuxolimab in advanced cancers. Data came from immunoSEQ multiplex PCR; TCRdb stores just in-frame clones and leaves some out. This table holds approximately 160,000 clones, 94% found once. Material: CD4+ or CD8+ T cells sorted from blood, obtained in a trial of the OX40 agonist ivuxolimab. The receptors shown here come from an adult with an advanced solid tumor such as melanoma, head and neck, liver or kidney cancer.

The chain is built from TRBV4-3 and TRBJ1-2, with D uncertain. V lost 0 bases, J lost 2 bases, and 7 bases lay in between. The V gene's germline CDR1 is LGHNA and CDR2 YSLEER. The CDR3 is made up of 14 amino acids. DNA of the CDR3: TGCGCCAGCAGCCAAGAGCGGGTAAACTATGGCTACACCTTC. Its protein is CASSQERVNYGYTF.

V gene TRBV7-2 combines with J gene TRBJ2-1; D is possibly TRBD2 (6 bases). CDR1 is SGHTA and CDR2 is FQGNSA in the germline V gene. This CDR3 contains 14 residues. Trimming took off 9 bases at V and 1 base at J, with 13 bases between the two ends. CDR3 in amino acids: CASNHGGSYNEQFF. The DNA for the CDR3 is TGTGCCAGTAACCACGGGGGTTCCTACAATGAGCAGTTCTTC.

The chain carries TRBV7-9 and TRBJ2-7; the D gene is possibly TRBD2 (5 bases). Germline V gene sequence: CDR1 SEHNR, CDR2 FQNEAQ (reference sequence). This CDR3 contains 14 residues. The V and J ends lost 1 base and 3 bases respectively, with 10 bases between them. The CDR3 is CASSLGTSIYEQYF. CDR3 DNA: TGTGCCAGCAGCTTAGGGACTTCCATCTACGAGCAGTACTTC. Full variable domain (missing parts from reference TRBV7-9 and TRBJ2-7): DTGVSQNPRHKITKRGQNVTFRCDPISEHNRLYWYRQTLGQGPEFLTYFQNEAQLEKSRLLSDRFSAERPKGSFSTLEIQRTEQGDSAMYLCASSLGTSIYEQYFGPGTRLTVT.

The genes are TRBV29-1 and TRBJ2-5; D not certain. The V end lost 4 bases, the J end lost 5 bases, and 14 bases lay between the germline ends. CDR1 and CDR2 (germline): SQVTM, ANQGSEA. The CDR3 sequence is 13 residues long. The CDR3 bases are TGCAGCGTTGTAGGAAGGTTTTCGGAGACCCAGTACTTC. This gives the protein CSVVGRFSETQYF.

The chain couples TRBV11-3 to TRBJ2-2; no clear D gene. With 1 base removed from V and 4 bases from J, the gap between germline ends came to 7 bases. Germline V gives CDR1 SGHNT, CDR2 YENEEA. This CDR3 comprises 14 residues. The CDR3 DNA follows: TGTGCCAGCAGCTTAGGGTTAGTCACCGGGGAGCTGTTTTTT. Translation gives CASSLGLVTGELFF.

J is TRBJ1-1 and V is TRBV19; 7 bases line up with TRBD1. V gave up 3 bases and J gave up 6 bases; unmatched junction bases: 10. CDR1 and CDR2 (germline): LNHDA, SQIVND (reference sequence). The CDR3 spans 15 residues. The CDR3 DNA reads as TGTGCCAGTAGTATTTTTTCGACAGGGTCGTCTGAAGCTTTCTTT. This gives the protein CASSIFSTGSSEAFF.

The chain recombines TRBV19 with TRBJ1-5, with a weak D call TRBD1 (5 bases). CDR1 and CDR2 from the germline V gene are LNHDA and SQIVND (reference sequence). The CDR3 is made up of 13 amino acids. V lost 7 bases to trimming and J lost 5 bases, with 12 bases between them. CDR3 sequence: CASIRGRDQPQHF. CDR3 in DNA: TGTGCCAGTATAAGGGGACGGGATCAGCCCCAGCATTTT.

The rearrangement links TRBV4-3 to TRBJ2-2, with 7 positions matching TRBD2. Germline-derived CDR1 and CDR2 are LGHNA and YSLEER. The CDR3 has 14 amino acids. Trimming at V came to 5 bases and at J to 7 bases, leaving 7 bases not matched to a gene. CDR3 sequence (DNA): TGCGCCAGCAGCGGGCGGGAGTGGAGCGGGGAGCTGTTTTTT. Amino acid sequence: CASSGREWSGELFF.

The CDR3 DNA reads TGTGCCAGCAGCCCCCGGGACAGCTCCTACAATGAGCAGTTCTTC. It encodes CASSPRDSSYNEQFF. The chain has TRBV9 and TRBJ2-1, with 7 bases aligning to TRBD1. Germline V gene lookup returns CDR1 SGDLS and CDR2 YYNGEE. The CDR3 is 15 amino acids. V shed 4 bases, J shed 0 bases, and the junction held 4 bases outside the gene matches.

V and J are TRBV7-2 and TRBJ2-7; D is possibly TRBD1 or TRBD2 (5 bases each). The CDR3 has 14 amino acids. Germline values: CDR1 SGHTA, CDR2 FQGNSA. V was cut by 5 bases and J by 5 bases, with 16 bases left in between. The CDR3 bases are TGTGCCAGCAGCGGCCGAGGGGCGGTCGACGAGCAGTACTTC. Its translation is CASSGRGAVDEQYF.

The chain joins TRBV28 to TRBJ1-2; D is undetermined. The CDR3 consists of 15 residues. Trimming shortened V by 3 bases and J by 4 bases, and 15 bases separated the two germline ends. Germline V gives CDR1 MDHEN, CDR2 SYDVKM. CDR3 sequence reads: CASSFRPFGVYGYTF. DNA of the CDR3: TGTGCCAGCAGTTTCCGGCCCTTCGGCGTCTATGGCTACACCTTC.

V usage is TRBV19 and J usage is TRBJ2-5; D is unclear. Germline V gene lookup returns CDR1 LNHDA and CDR2 SQIVND (reference sequence). This CDR3 region has 13 residues. V gave up 3 bases and J gave up 2 bases, with 7 bases separating them. CDR3 sequence (DNA): TGTGCCAGTAGTATCTCCCTTCAAGAGACCCAGTACTTC. Translating it yields CASSISLQETQYF.

This clone was detected only a few times. V gene TRBV7-3 combines with J gene TRBJ2-7; 7 positions match TRBD1. The CDR3 length is 13 residues. The germline CDR1 and CDR2 sequences are SGHTA and FQGTGA. V shed 4 bases, J shed 6 bases, and the junction held 6 bases outside the gene matches. The CDR3 sequence: CASSSSTGTEQYF. DNA for the CDR3: TGTGCCAGCAGCTCCTCGACAGGGACCGAGCAGTACTTC.

In its sample, this clone was seen once. The J gene is TRBJ2-2, the V gene TRBV11-3; D is tentatively TRBD1 or TRBD2 (5 bases each). V was trimmed by 1 base and J by 5 bases, leaving 8 bases between them. The germline V gene encodes CDR1 SGHNT and CDR2 YENEEA. This CDR3 has 14 amino acids. The CDR3 region has the DNA TGTGCCAGCAGCTTAGGAGGGGTTACCGGGGAGCTGTTTTTT. Protein sequence: CASSLGGVTGELFF.

The gene calls are TRBV4-1 and TRBJ1-1, with TRBD1 identical over 8 bases. Germline-derived CDR1 and CDR2 are MGHRA and YSYEKL. J was trimmed by 3 bases and V by 2 bases; bases with no gene match: 5. This CDR3 region has 15 residues. The CDR3 bases are TGCGCCAGCAGCCAAACGACAGGGGTCCACACTGAAGCTTTCTTT. Protein: CASSQTTGVHTEAFF.

The chain joins TRBV28 to TRBJ2-7; TRBD1 matches 7 bases. This CDR3 spans 13 amino acids. The junction had 7 bases not matched to a gene; V was cut back by 7 bases and J by 4 bases. CDR1 and CDR2 (germline): MDHEN, SYDVKM. This CDR3 reads CASTGGRRYEQYF. In DNA, the CDR3 is TGTGCCAGCACAGGGGGAAGGAGGTACGAGCAGTACTTC.

The gene calls are TRBV19 and TRBJ2-7; no reliable D call. V lost 3 bases and J lost 1, with 13 bases in between. CDR3 length: 15 amino acids. Germline V gene lookup returns CDR1 LNHDA and CDR2 SQIVND (reference sequence). The CDR3 region has the DNA TGTGCCAGTAGTATCTTGGCCAGCCCGTCCTACGAGCAGTACTTC. Amino acid sequence: CASSILASPSYEQYF. Based on the CDR3 plus reference TRBV19 and TRBJ2-7, the full variable domain is DGGITQSPKYLFRKEGQNVTLSCEQNLNHDAMYWYRQDPGQGLRLIYYSQIVNDFQKGDIAEGYSVSREKKESFPLTVTSAQKNPTAFYLCASSILASPSYEQYFGPGTRLTVT.

The J gene is TRBJ1-5, the V gene TRBV6-1; unclear D gene. V was trimmed by 1 base and J by 5 bases, leaving 9 bases between them. This CDR3 spans 14 amino acids. The germline CDR1 and CDR2 sequences are MNHNS and SASEGT. The CDR3 spells CASSEGAVDQPQHF. The CDR3 nucleotides read TGTGCCAGCAGTGAAGGAGCAGTAGATCAGCCCCAGCATTTT.

The V gene is TRBV27, the J gene TRBJ1-3, with 7 positions matching TRBD1. This CDR3 is built from 16 residues. The V gene's germline CDR1 is MNHEY and CDR2 SMNVEV (reference sequence). V was clipped by 5 bases and J by 0 bases; unmatched bases: 7. The CDR3 sequence is CASSTYRGFSGNTIYF. CDR3 sequence (DNA): TGTGCCAGCAGTACCTACAGGGGTTTCTCTGGAAACACCATATATTTT.

The V gene is TRBV6-6, the J gene TRBJ1-5; TRBD1 matches 7 bases. The V segment lost 6 bases and the J segment 5 bases; nucleotides outside the gene matches: 4. The CDR3 spans 13 residues. Germline CDR1 reads MNHNY; CDR2 reads SVGAGI (reference sequence). Here the CDR3 DNA reads TGTGCCAGCAGCAGACAGGGCCATCAGCCCCAGCATTTT. The encoded protein is CASSRQGHQPQHF.

The rearrangement links TRBV5-1 to TRBJ1-3; D is unclear. Looked up from germline, CDR1 is SGHRS and CDR2 is YFSETQ. With 4 bases removed from V and 0 bases from J, the gap between germline ends came to 8 bases. The length of the CDR3 is 14 residues. The CDR3 spells CASSPPDSGNTIYF. The CDR3 DNA is TGCGCCAGCAGCCCCCCTGACTCTGGAAACACCATATATTTT.

The chain recombines TRBV2 with TRBJ1-2, with D perhaps TRBD1 (5 bases). The germline CDR1 and CDR2 sequences are SNHLY and FYNNEI. The CDR3 sequence is 13 residues long. Trimming left V 6 bases short and J 8 bases short, with 16 bases between. The CDR3 nucleotides are TGTGCCAGCAGGGTCGAGGTCGGGGCAGGCTACACCTTC. Translating it yields CASRVEVGAGYTF.

CDR3 region: CASSLSGPQETQYF. CDR3 nucleotides: TGTGCCAGCAGCTTGAGCGGACCCCAAGAGACCCAGTACTTC. This chain connects TRBV5-4 to TRBJ2-5; D may be TRBD2 (5 bases). The CDR3 contains 14 residues. Trimming removed 1 base at V and 1 base at J, with 8 bases between. Germline V gene lookup returns CDR1 SGHNT and CDR2 YYREEE (reference sequence).

A few counts support this clone. This rearrangement joins TRBV6-1 to TRBJ1-1; 7 bases match TRBD1. This CDR3 has 14 amino acids. In germline, CDR1 is MNHNS, CDR2 SASEGT. V lost 8 bases, J lost 1 base, and 7 bases stayed unmatched. CDR3 in amino acids: CASENSGGNTEAFF. DNA for the CDR3: TGTGCCAGCGAGAACTCAGGGGGGAACACTGAAGCTTTCTTT.

The chain has TRBV7-2 and TRBJ2-2; D uncertain. Germline CDR1 and CDR2: SGHTA and FQGNSA. With 5 bases removed from V and 7 bases from J, the gap between germline ends came to 11 bases. The CDR3 runs to 13 residues. Here the CDR3 reads CASSDPPFGELFF. The CDR3 nucleotides read TGTGCCAGCAGCGATCCACCTTTCGGGGAGCTGTTTTTT.

The V and J genes are TRBV1 and TRBJ1-4; the D segment call TRBD1 is taken from the table without a DNA check. TRBV1 is deemed a pseudogene. The CDR3 loop spans 15 amino acids. CDR3 in amino acids: CTSSQVGGQKEKLFF. CDR3 bases: TGCACCAGCAGCCAAGTCGGTGGACAAAAGGAAAAACTGTTTTTT.

J is TRBJ2-2 and V is TRBV18; D possibly uses TRBD1 or TRBD2 (6 bases each). The ends were cut back, 8 bases at V and 4 bases at J, with 14 bases in the middle. The CDR3 totals 14 residues. CDR1 and CDR2 (germline): KGHSH, LQKENI. The DNA for the CDR3 is TGTGCCAGCCGCTATAGGGGGGCCACCGGGGAGCTGTTTTTT. It is translated as CASRYRGATGELFF.